Listed below are T cell receptor beta chains from one sample, sequenced in a study of CD8+ T cells in alopecia areata. Using immunoSEQ multiplex PCR, the repertoire was profiled, and TCRdb retains in-frame clones only, with some absent. The repertoire holds about 210,000 clones, less than 50% seen once, with approximately 2.9% in the top ten. Source: CD4+ T cells sorted from blood, taken around week 37, from a patient treated with tofacitinib. Source of these receptors: a human donor with alopecia areata. The CDR3 runs from the conserved cysteine through the conserved F or W. The order of the fields is clone size, J gene, V gene, D gene, CDR3 protein, CDR3 DNA. The D gene is left open where the match is weak. Rows may omit the clone size; those that give it use once, few, many or a size class.

>NA|TRBJ2-5|TRBV9|NA
CASSLREETQYF
TGTGCCAGCAGTCTTAGGGAAGAGACCCAGTACTTC
>NA|TRBJ1-5|TRBV14|NA
CASSQDQGQPQHF
TGTGCCAGCAGCCAGGATCAGGGGCAGCCCCAGCATTTT
>NA|TRBJ1-2|TRBV4-2|NA
CASSPRGAGDGYTF
TGTGCCAGCAGCCCCCGGGGAGCGGGCGATGGCTACACCTTC
>NA|TRBJ2-1|TRBV20-1|NA
CSASRRNEQFF
TGCAGTGCTTCTAGAAGGAATGAGCAGTTCTTC
>NA|TRBJ1-2|TRBV6-6|TRBD1
CASRWDSGYTF
TGTGCCAGCAGGTGGGACAGCGGCTACACCTTC
>NA|TRBJ2-1|TRBV30|NA
CAWSDYSAYNEQFF
TGTGCCTGGAGTGATTATAGCGCCTACAATGAGCAGTTCTTC
>NA|TRBJ2-6|TRBV7-8|NA
CASTGTTPSGANVLTF
TGTGCCTCCACTGGGACAACCCCATCTGGGGCCAACGTCCTGACTTTC
>NA|TRBJ2-7|TRBV30|TRBD1
CAWTQQGVTGPEQYF
TGTGCCTGGACCCAACAGGGGGTGACGGGCCCCGAGCAGTACTTC
>NA|TRBJ1-5|TRBV29-1|NA
CSVAGQNSNQPQHF
TGCAGCGTAGCGGGACAAAATAGCAATCAGCCCCAGCATTTT
>many|TRBJ1-3|TRBV19|NA
CATTGFSGNTIYF
TGTGCCACCACAGGCTTCTCTGGAAACACCATATATTTT
>NA|TRBJ2-1|TRBV27|NA
CASSLRQEQFF
TGTGCCAGCAGTTTAAGACAGGAGCAGTTCTTC
>NA|TRBJ2-7|TRBV4-1|NA
CASSHPGSSSVSYEQYF
TGCGCCAGCAGCCACCCCGGAAGTTCCTCCGTCTCCTACGAGCAGTACTTC
>few|TRBJ2-3|TRBV11-2|TRBD2
CASSPRGGAGVTDTQYF
TGTGCCAGCAGCCCGAGGGGAGGCGCGGGAGTAACAGATACGCAGTATTTT
>few|TRBJ2-7|TRBV10-3|NA
CAISESRLGIVPYEQYF
TGTGCCATCAGTGAGTCGAGGTTGGGGATAGTCCCCTACGAGCAGTACTTC
>NA|TRBJ2-1|TRBV7-3|NA
CASSPVGRGGAYNEQFF
TGTGCCAGCAGCCCCGTTGGACGGGGTGGGGCCTACAATGAGCAGTTCTTC
>NA|TRBJ2-1|TRBV4-2|NA
CASSRGNEQFF
TGTGCCAGCAGTCGGGGGAATGAGCAGTTCTTC
>NA|TRBJ1-1|TRBV7-9|NA
CASSLEFNTEAFF
TGTGCCAGCAGCTTAGAATTTAACACTGAAGCTTTCTTT
>NA|TRBJ2-6|TRBV29-1|NA
CSVRPSGANVLTF
TGCAGCGTCAGGCCTTCTGGGGCCAACGTCCTGACTTTC
>many|TRBJ2-4|TRBV5-6|NA
CASSVIDVNRDIAKNIQYF
TGTGCCAGCAGCGTGATTGATGTGAACAGAGATATAGCCAAAAACATTCAGTACTTC
>NA|TRBJ2-2|TRBV23-1|NA
CASSHPGQNTGELFF
TGCGCCAGCAGTCACCCGGGACAGAACACCGGGGAGCTGTTTTTT
>NA|TRBJ2-3|TRBV5-6|NA
CASTWSGLGDTQYF
TGTGCCAGCACCTGGTCCGGGCTAGGGGATACGCAGTATTTT
>NA|TRBJ1-1|TRBV29-1|NA
CSVDSGYGTEAFF
TGCAGCGTTGATAGTGGTTATGGCACTGAAGCTTTCTTT
>NA|TRBJ2-7|TRBV11-2|TRBD2
CASSTTSGSYEQYF
TGTGCCAGCAGCACCACTAGCGGGAGCTACGAGCAGTACTTC
>NA|TRBJ2-1|TRBV9|NA
CATSPSGENNEQFF
TGTGCCACCTCCCCCTCAGGGGAGAACAATGAGCAGTTCTTC
>NA|TRBJ1-5|TRBV6-5|NA
CASSYPAGASNQPQHF
TGTGCCAGCAGTTACCCCGCGGGAGCTAGCAATCAGCCCCAGCATTTT
>NA|TRBJ1-4|TRBV7-2|NA
CASSFHREKLFF
TGTGCCAGCAGCTTCCACAGGGAAAAACTGTTTTTT
>NA|TRBJ2-7|TRBV5-4|TRBD1
CATSGQGEVYEQYF
TGTGCCACCTCGGGACAGGGGGAAGTCTACGAGCAGTACTTC
>NA|TRBJ1-2|TRBV28|NA
CASTGGVLYGYTF
TGTGCCAGCACTGGGGGAGTCCTTTATGGCTACACCTTC
>NA|TRBJ2-5|TRBV5-1|NA
CASSSVSGETQYF
TGCGCCAGCAGCTCGGTATCCGGAGAGACCCAGTACTTC
>NA|TRBJ2-5|TRBV7-2|TRBD1
CASSLGRVGQPQETQYF
TGTGCCAGCAGCTTAGGAAGGGTGGGACAGCCTCAAGAGACCCAGTACTTC
>NA|TRBJ2-3|TRBV27|TRBD2
CASSRNREANTQYF
TGTGCCAGCAGTCGAAACCGGGAGGCTAATACGCAGTATTTT
>few|TRBJ2-5|TRBV5-1|TRBD2
CASSLGPGTTLETQYF
TGCGCCAGCAGCTTGGGCCCCGGGACTACGCTGGAGACCCAGTACTTC
>NA|TRBJ1-1|TRBV6-5|NA
CASSYRSGNTEAFF
TGTGCCAGCAGTTACAGGTCAGGGAACACTGAAGCTTTCTTT
>few|TRBJ2-7|TRBV4-3|NA
CASSQVVWTYEQYF
TGCGCCAGCAGCCAAGTGGTCTGGACCTACGAGCAGTACTTC
>many|TRBJ2-2|TRBV6-4|TRBD2
CASSASLAGVTGELFF
TGTGCCAGCAGTGCCTCCCTAGCGGGAGTTACCGGGGAGCTGTTTTTT
>NA|TRBJ2-1|TRBV25-1|TRBD2
CASNPTGTSGLNEQFF
TGTGCCAGCAATCCCACTGGGACTAGCGGACTCAATGAGCAGTTCTTC
>few|TRBJ2-1|TRBV7-2|NA
CASSASYNEQFF
TGTGCCAGCAGCGCCAGCTACAATGAGCAGTTCTTC
>few|TRBJ2-2|TRBV5-4|NA
CASSLRTENTGELFF
TGTGCCAGCAGCTTGAGGACGGAGAACACCGGGGAGCTGTTTTTT
>NA|TRBJ2-3|TRBV7-2|NA
CASSLARDMGTQYF
TGTGCCAGCAGCTTAGCGAGGGACATGGGTACGCAGTATTTT
>NA|TRBJ2-7|TRBV20-1|NA
CSAPSSYEQYF
TGCAGTGCCCCCAGCTCCTACGAGCAGTACTTC
>NA|TRBJ2-3|TRBV18|NA
CASSHSTDTQYF
TGTGCCAGCTCACATTCTACGGATACGCAGTATTTT
>NA|TRBJ2-7|TRBV14|NA
CASSPSGASSYEQYF
TGTGCCAGCAGCCCCTCCGGGGCTAGCTCCTACGAGCAGTACTTC
>few|TRBJ2-5|TRBV18|NA
CASSPPAETQYF
TGTGCCAGCTCACCACCAGCGGAGACCCAGTACTTC
>NA|TRBJ2-6|TRBV29-1|NA
CSVAADNSGANVLTF
TGCAGCGTTGCTGCAGACAACTCTGGGGCCAACGTCCTGACTTTC
>NA|TRBJ2-5|TRBV6-6|NA
CASSYLVGETQYF
TGTGCCAGCAGTTACCTGGTAGGGGAGACCCAGTACTTC
>NA|TRBJ2-5|TRBV7-6|NA
CASKDWRTQETQYF
TGTGCCAGCAAGGACTGGAGAACCCAAGAGACCCAGTACTTC
>many|TRBJ2-7|TRBV5-6|TRBD2
CASSLVGSGTGPTYEQYF
TGTGCCAGCAGCTTGGTGGGTAGCGGGACCGGACCTACCTACGAGCAGTACTTC
>NA|TRBJ2-7|TRBV6-5|NA
CASSPNEGSYEQYF
TGTGCCAGCAGCCCCAACGAGGGATCCTACGAGCAGTACTTC
>NA|TRBJ2-1|TRBV29-1|NA
CSVETPGQGFF
TGCAGCGTTGAGACCCCAGGCCAAGGGTTCTTC
>few|TRBJ2-2|TRBV4-1|NA
CASSQDARGNTGELFF
TGCGCCAGCAGCCAAGATGCCAGGGGAAACACCGGGGAGCTGTTTTTT
>NA|TRBJ2-5|TRBV29-1|NA
CSTRTEETQYF
TGCAGCACCAGGACGGAAGAGACCCAGTACTTC
>NA|TRBJ2-3|TRBV9|NA
CASSVGSAMTQYF
TGTGCCAGCAGCGTAGGTAGCGCGATGACGCAGTATTTT
>few|TRBJ2-4|TRBV29-1|TRBD1
CSVGRTGGASKNIQYF
TGCAGCGTTGGTAGGACAGGGGGCGCGTCCAAAAACATTCAGTACTTC